Listed below are T cell receptor beta chains from one sample, sequenced in a study of cytomegalovirus exposure and HLA in healthy donors. TCRdb's copy holds only in-frame clones and misses some; the assay was immunoSEQ multiplex PCR. The sample yields over 150,000 clones, more than 65% seen once. The sample taken for sequencing was PBMCs. The receptors stem from a woman younger than 45 in good health and CMV-seropositive. Both conserved end residues are part of each CDR3. A D gene is named only where the DNA matches it firmly. Clone size appears in some rows only: once, few, many, or a class for an expanded clone.

J,size,V,D,CDR3,DNA
TRBJ1-2,once,TRBV2,TRBD1,CASRGQGVFGYTF,TGTGCCAGCAGAGGACAGGGGGTCTTCGGCTACACCTTC
TRBJ2-3,.,TRBV7-9,.,CASSPVEADTQYF,TGTGCCAGCAGCCCCGTTGAGGCAGATACGCAGTATTTT
TRBJ2-1,.,TRBV5-8,TRBD2,CASSFRAGDLRNEQFF,TGTGCCAGCAGCTTCCGGGCGGGAGACTTGAGGAATGAGCAGTTCTTC
TRBJ2-7,.,TRBV6-1,TRBD2,CASSEGPSGTVYEQYF,TGTGCCAGCAGTGAGGGACCAAGCGGGACGGTCTACGAGCAGTACTTC
TRBJ1-5,.,TRBV6-6,.,CASSRRTGDSNQPQHF,TGTGCCAGCAGTAGACGGACGGGAGATAGCAATCAGCCCCAGCATTTT
TRBJ1-2,once,TRBV4-1,.,CASSQEEADYNYGYTF,TGCGCCAGCAGTCAAGAGGAAGCGGATTATAACTATGGCTACACCTTC
TRBJ1-2,.,TRBV7-9,TRBD1,CASSLKAGQAPKYGYTF,TGTGCCAGCAGCTTGAAGGCGGGACAGGCGCCGAAGTATGGCTACACCTTC
TRBJ1-4,.,TRBV11-2,.,CASSYLIDSSNEKLFF,TGTGCCAGCAGCTATCTCATCGACAGTTCAAATGAAAAACTGTTTTTT
TRBJ1-5,.,TRBV6-1,TRBD1,CASSVDRDQPQHF,TGTGCCAGCAGCGTAGACAGGGATCAGCCCCAGCATTTT
TRBJ2-7,.,TRBV29-1,TRBD1,CSASGTGEGEQYF,TGCAGCGCCTCCGGGACAGGGGAAGGCGAGCAGTACTTC
TRBJ1-5,once,TRBV30,.,CAWSVFSTGQPQHF,TGTGCCTGGAGTGTTTTTTCGACGGGACAGCCCCAGCATTTT
TRBJ2-3,.,TRBV5-1,.,CASTDAVEDTQYF,TGCGCCAGCACAGATGCGGTCGAAGATACGCAGTATTTT
TRBJ1-4,.,TRBV6-5,.,CASSYSIRAGNEKLFF,TGTGCCAGCAGTTACTCGATCAGAGCGGGGAATGAAAAACTGTTTTTT
TRBJ2-1,.,TRBV10-2,TRBD2,CASSPGRGRVNEQFF,TGCGCCAGCAGTCCAGGGCGCGGGAGGGTCAATGAGCAGTTCTTC
TRBJ2-3,few,TRBV7-6,TRBD2,CASSRGLATDTQYF,TGTGCCAGCAGCCGGGGACTAGCAACAGATACGCAGTATTTT
TRBJ2-7,.,TRBV2,TRBD2,CASKFSGSSYEQYF,TGTGCCAGTAAGTTTAGCGGGAGCTCCTACGAGCAGTACTTC
TRBJ2-7,few,TRBV2,TRBD1,CASATDRTGYEQYF,TGTGCCAGCGCTACCGATAGGACAGGTTACGAGCAGTACTTC
TRBJ2-7,few,TRBV19,.,CASSAGSSYEQYF,TGTGCCAGTAGTGCCGGGTCCTCCTACGAGCAGTACTTC
TRBJ2-5,.,TRBV4-2,TRBD2,CASSPVLQPGLAGVGQETQYF,TGTGCCAGCAGCCCAGTCCTTCAACCGGGACTAGCGGGAGTGGGCCAAGAGACCCAGTACTTC
TRBJ2-5,.,TRBV5-4,TRBD1,CASSLRTGRETQYF,TGTGCCAGCAGCCTCCGGACAGGTCGAGAGACCCAGTACTTC
TRBJ1-5,many,TRBV2,.,CASSGTHNQPQHF,TGTGCCAGCTCCGGGACACACAATCAGCCCCAGCATTTT
TRBJ1-1,.,TRBV6-5,TRBD1,CASSYSTRGEAFF,TGTGCCAGCAGTTACTCGACCAGGGGGGAAGCTTTCTTT
TRBJ2-7,.,TRBV13,TRBD2,CASSSRLSGRFEQYF,TGTGCCAGCAGCTCCAGACTAAGCGGGAGATTCGAGCAGTACTTC
TRBJ1-5,.,TRBV6-6,TRBD1,CASHRQGDQPQHF,TGTGCCAGCCACAGACAGGGGGATCAGCCCCAGCATTTT
TRBJ1-2,.,TRBV4-2,.,CASSQDGYYRTTNYGYTF,TGTGCCAGCAGCCAAGATGGCTACTACAGGACCACTAACTATGGCTACACCTTC
TRBJ2-7,.,TRBV27,TRBD1,CASSPSGTGDLHYEQYF,TGTGCCAGCAGTCCCTCCGGGACAGGGGACCTTCACTACGAGCAGTACTTC
TRBJ2-5,.,TRBV5-1,.,CASRLDSGAGRETQYF,TGCGCCAGCCGTCTGGATTCGGGAGCTGGTCGAGAGACCCAGTACTTC
TRBJ1-2,.,TRBV27,.,CASSPRGTNYGYTF,TGTGCCAGCAGTCCGCGCGGGACTAACTATGGCTACACCTTC
TRBJ1-1,.,TRBV11-2,TRBD1,CASSLRTGRIMNTEAFF,TGTGCCAGCAGCTTAAGGACAGGACGGATAATGAACACTGAAGCTTTCTTT
TRBJ1-1,.,TRBV5-6,.,CASSFQLRNTEAFF,TGTGCCAGCAGCTTTCAACTTCGGAACACTGAAGCTTTCTTT
TRBJ2-3,.,TRBV5-6,.,CASSLEWATQYF,TGTGCCAGCAGCTTGGAGTGGGCGACGCAGTATTTT
TRBJ2-2,.,TRBV30,TRBD1,CAGDKGQGVGELFF,TGTGCCGGGGATAAGGGACAGGGGGTCGGGGAGCTGTTTTTT
TRBJ2-7,.,TRBV9,TRBD1,CASSVGPGQGAYEQYF,TGTGCCAGCAGCGTAGGACCGGGACAGGGGGCCTACGAGCAGTACTTC
TRBJ2-3,.,TRBV27,.,CASSLSRDTQYF,TGTGCCAGCAGTTTATCGAGAGATACGCAGTATTTT
TRBJ1-1,.,TRBV5-1,.,CASSLVGQYTEAFF,TGCGCCAGCAGCTTGGTAGGACAGTACACTGAAGCTTTCTTT
TRBJ1-1,.,TRBV7-2,.,CASSLTGLSNTEAFF,TGTGCCAGCAGCTTAACAGGTCTGAGCAACACTGAAGCTTTCTTT
TRBJ2-5,.,TRBV7-6,TRBD2,CASSPRLAEEETQYF,TGTGCCAGCAGCCCTAGACTAGCGGAGGAAGAGACCCAGTACTTC
TRBJ2-5,.,TRBV7-9,.,CASSFDRLETQYF,TGTGCCAGCAGCTTTGATAGATTGGAGACCCAGTACTTC
TRBJ1-1,.,TRBV6-4,TRBD1,CASSDSRTEGAAFF,TGTGCCAGCAGTGACTCTCGGACAGAGGGGGCAGCTTTCTTT
TRBJ2-7,.,TRBV27,.,CASSLVFSDEQYF,TGTGCCAGCAGTTTAGTATTCAGCGACGAGCAGTACTTC
TRBJ2-1,.,TRBV6-5,.,CASRLRDIEFF,TGTGCCAGCAGACTCCGGGACATAGAGTTCTTC
TRBJ2-7,once,TRBV15,TRBD2,CATSLPGLAGYEQYF,TGTGCCACCAGCCTCCCGGGACTAGCGGGTTACGAGCAGTACTTC
TRBJ1-1,.,TRBV18,.,CASSPPEGYGNTEAFF,TGTGCCAGCTCACCACCCGAGGGTTATGGTAACACTGAAGCTTTCTTT
TRBJ2-3,few,TRBV4-2,.,CASSQGGTQYF,TGTGCCAGCAGCCAAGGAGGGACGCAGTATTTT
TRBJ1-3,.,TRBV5-1,.,CASMPQGVGNTIYF,TGCGCCAGCATGCCACAGGGTGTGGGAAACACCATATATTTT
TRBJ1-5,.,TRBV28,.,CASSFRGRIPQPQHF,TGTGCCAGCAGTTTTAGGGGTCGAATACCTCAGCCCCAGCATTTT
TRBJ1-5,.,TRBV27,TRBD1,CASSLSIQGGQPQHF,TGTGCCAGCAGTTTATCGATTCAGGGGGGCCAGCCCCAGCATTTT
TRBJ2-7,.,TRBV6-1,.,CASNVGGWVEQYF,TGTGCCAGCAACGTCGGAGGGTGGGTCGAGCAGTACTTC
TRBJ2-1,.,TRBV29-1,TRBD2,CSVDASGAYNEQFF,TGCAGCGTTGACGCCAGCGGGGCGTACAATGAGCAGTTCTTC
TRBJ2-7,.,TRBV7-9,TRBD2,CASSSGLAGEGPYEQYF,TGTGCCAGCAGCTCGGGACTAGCGGGAGAAGGGCCCTACGAGCAGTACTTC